A single T cell receptor (beta chain) is shown here with its context. Many counts were recorded for this clonotype. What this receptor recognizes is not known. No qualities accompany the bases; no much larger clone lies one base away. The hyperthyroidism patients were between 18 and 65 years old and newly diagnosed, with a disease duration of less than 2 months. Patients with uncontrolled infections, other autoimmune diseases, pregnancy or lactation were excluded. Diagnoses relied on clinical symptoms, serum thyroxine and TRAb, thyroid ultrasound and orbital computed tomography. For progressor patients, blood was drawn at the first diagnosis of hyperthyroidism, before any ophthalmopathy symptoms had appeared. PBMCs were isolated from about 9.2 ml of fresh peripheral blood by Ficoll-Paque density gradient centrifugation. Progressor patients were initially diagnosed with Graves' hyperthyroidism and developed ophthalmopathy during follow-up. Total RNA was extracted with Trizol reagent, and quality was checked on an Agilent 2100 Bioanalyzer.

The sample comes from a study of T cells in Graves' hyperthyroidism and ophthalmopathy (dated by TCRdb to about 2019). Regarding the study in general: Peripheral blood was collected at initial diagnosis, before any treatment. For training and testing, the 100 or so patients in the discovery cohort were randomly divided in a 7:3 ratio. To identify TCR V-J signatures that set the groups apart, the researchers used a discovery cohort of about a hundred patients, made up of around 40 with Graves' ophthalmopathy and some 58 with stable Graves' hyperthyroidism. An independent validation cohort of under 20 hyperthyroidism patients and approximately 15 patients who later progressed to ophthalmopathy tested prospective prediction of ophthalmopathy. In addition, the study compared T-cell repertoires in thyroid tissue and in blood from six Graves' hyperthyroidism patients. Once sampling was done, hyperthyroidism patients were given methimazole at a starting dose of 30 mg daily, whereas ophthalmopathy patients were given high-dose intravenous methylprednisolone. The paper reports TCR Vbeta CDR3 sequencing of approximately 140 peripheral blood samples: 43 ophthalmopathy, around 80 hyperthyroidism and 17 progressor patients. Broader findings and caveats from the paper: Blood samples also contained most of the expanded thyroid clonotypes (frequency above 0.001), which suggests that blood repertoires may reflect thyroid immune responses. Sample size was not statistically predetermined, and investigators were not blinded to group allocation. In cross-validation, a model built on a 13 V-J signature told ophthalmopathy apart from stable hyperthyroidism with approximately 90% sensitivity and around 83% specificity, and in testing the same model reached 80%/75%. During validation, the model predicted progression to ophthalmopathy a median of roughly 7.1 months ahead of onset, with roughly 65% sensitivity and 72% to 85% specificity.

Amplification of TCR beta CDR3 regions was carried out from RNA transcripts. The TCR CDR3 was subjected to a first round of RT-PCR using the HTBI primer set and the Qiagen OneStep RT-PCR kit. The libraries were constructed in a second round of multiplex PCR and then size-selected and purified. Libraries were sequenced paired-end with 100 bp reads on an Illumina HiSeq2000. Under the source paper's analysis protocol: Raw data were processed with SOAPnuke, discarding reads with adapters, uncalled bases, mean Phred below 15, or no exact constant-primer or identifier match. High-quality paired reads were merged using COPE v1.2.5, and each unique nucleotide sequence was defined as a clonotype. Clonotypes were aligned to IMGT TRBV, TRBD and TRBJ reference segments using MiTCR v1.1. Analysis was restricted to V-J combinations with a frequency above 0.0001, which covered roughly 99% of repertoires. The TCS score was defined as the ratio of F50 (clonal expansion) to E x V (chaos), calculated using BLOSUM62-based TCRdist between CDR3 peptides within each V-J. Welch's t-statistics and random forest reduced 514 V-J features to roughly 13, which were used in a naive Bayes classifier (R e1071). TCRdb cleaned the public reads at Q25 with fastp, built clones with MiXCR and kept in-frame beta chains. Entries are consolidated by CDR3 protein sequence, retaining the most common genes and DNA. The V and J calls, along with clone size, are taken from TCRdb and not from the paper's own processing. Recorded for this sample are about 720,000 distinct CDR3 sequences; 18% of them occurred a single time. The ten largest account for approximately 16% of the sample.

V sheds 0 bases and J sheds 2 bases, leaving 6 bases between their ends. CDR1 and CDR2, looked up from the germline V gene (reference sequence), are SGHKS and YYEKEE. The CDR3 runs 14 amino acids, cysteine and phenylalanine included. Just CDR3 DNA is preserved here, 42 bases in frame from base 1. The TCR sequence derives from a woman aged 45-59 years with Graves' hyperthyroidism that later progressed to Graves' ophthalmopathy. The sample taken for sequencing was blood. The V and J segments used are TRBV5-5 and TRBJ1-3, with the D segment identity uncertain. The nucleotide sequence reads as follows: TGTGCCAGCAGCTTGGCGTCAGCTGGAAACACCATATATTTT. It encodes CASSLASAGNTIYF.